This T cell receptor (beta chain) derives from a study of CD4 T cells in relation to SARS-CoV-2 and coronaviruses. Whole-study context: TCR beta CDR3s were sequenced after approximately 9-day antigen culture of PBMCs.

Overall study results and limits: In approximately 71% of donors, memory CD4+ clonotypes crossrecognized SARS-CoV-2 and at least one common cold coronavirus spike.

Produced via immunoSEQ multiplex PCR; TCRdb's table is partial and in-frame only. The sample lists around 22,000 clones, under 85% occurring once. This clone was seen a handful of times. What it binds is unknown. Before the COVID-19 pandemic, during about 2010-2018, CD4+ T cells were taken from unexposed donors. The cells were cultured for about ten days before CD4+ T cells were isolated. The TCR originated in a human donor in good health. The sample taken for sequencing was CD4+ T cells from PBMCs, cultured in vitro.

Written as DNA, the CDR3 is TGTGCCAGCAGCCAAGGAAGGAGAGTGGCTGGAAACACCATATATTTT. Translated: CASSQGRRVAGNTIYF. The chain recombines TRBV3-1 (or the pseudogene TRBV3-2) with TRBJ1-3; D uncertain. Per the germline V gene, CDR1 is LGHDT and CDR2 is YNNKEL (reference sequence). The CDR3 runs to 16 residues. V was pared by 1 base and J by 2 bases, with 12 bases between.